This T cell receptor beta chain is from a study of CD8+ T cells in alopecia areata. Overall study findings and caveats: Tofacitinib yielded significantly lower scalp clonality and fewer expanded CD8+ clones among the top 100.

As for this clone: What it recognizes is unknown.

Trimming shortened V by 3 bases and J by 7 bases, and 12 bases separated the two germline ends. The germline V gene encodes CDR1 PRHDT and CDR2 FYEKMQ (reference sequence). The CDR3 loop spans 14 amino acids. Extraction and reverse transcription of RNA yielded cDNA as the sequencing template. Produced via immunoSEQ multiplex PCR; TCRdb's table is partial and in-frame only. This sample has 150,000 or so clones, with nearly 55% found just once. Treatment here: oral pan-JAK inhibitor, 5-10 mg twice daily. Lesional scalp tissue (obtained by punch biopsy) and peripheral blood were collected from alopecia areata patients.

The sequencing here drew on CD8+ T cells sorted from blood, taken at week 4, from a patient treated with tofacitinib. V is TRBV13 and J is TRBJ2-2; D gene ambiguous. This receptor was taken from a human donor with alopecia areata. The CDR3 coding sequence is TGTGCCAGCAGCTTGGTTGTCAGTGGCGGGGAGCTGTTTTTT. The encoded protein is CASSLVVSGGELFF.